A single sample is the source of the 21 T cell receptor beta chains below, sequenced in a study of T cell repertoires in ileal Crohn's disease (dated by TCRdb to between 2019 and 2020). Receptor libraries were prepared by the immunoSEQ multiplex PCR assay. Sourced from immuneACCESS, this table was stored by TCRdb with only in-frame sequences that have V and J called. A share of the clones is absent; for the studies checked, an unresolved V gene accounts for under half, and the remainder has no known explanation. The sample yields 5,500 to 7,000 clones; over 75% were counted once. Of the sample, 10% to 15% falls within the top ten clones. Sequenced input: ileal tissue. The source of these receptors is an adult with Crohn's disease.

The V and J genes are TRBV7-8 and TRBJ1-3, with 10 bases identical to TRBD1. V shed 2 bases, J shed 6 bases, and the junction held 7 bases outside the gene matches. Germline V gives CDR1 SGHVS, CDR2 FQNEAQ. The CDR3 totals 16 residues. The CDR3 sequence is CASSLTAGTGVNTIYF. The DNA for the CDR3 is TGTGCCAGCAGCTTAACCGCCGGGACAGGGGTAAACACCATATATTTT.

This rearrangement joins TRBV19 to TRBJ2-7, with TRBD1 matching 7 bases. The germline V gene encodes CDR1 LNHDA and CDR2 SQIVND (reference sequence). The CDR3 runs 15 residues. V was clipped by 3 bases and J by 2 bases; unmatched bases: 7. The CDR3, as DNA: TGTGCCAGTAGTATGGATGGACAGGCGACCTACGAGCAGTACTTC. The encoded protein is CASSMDGQATYEQYF.

The chain uses TRBV19 and TRBJ2-1; unclear D gene. The CDR3 consists of 15 residues. V was clipped by 3 bases and J by 3 bases, with 12 bases between them. Germline CDR1 reads LNHDA; CDR2 reads SQIVND (reference sequence). CDR3 loop: CASSIVLTGYNEQFF. The CDR3 DNA follows: TGTGCCAGTAGTATCGTACTTACGGGCTACAATGAGCAGTTCTTC.

The chain carries TRBV5-1 and TRBJ1-5; 9 bases are a match to TRBD1. V was pared by 2 bases and J by 3 bases, with 3 bases of the junction left unmatched. Germline CDR1 and CDR2: SGHRS and YFSETQ. CDR3 length equals 15 residues. In nucleotides, the CDR3 is TGCGCCAGCAGCTTTGGACAGGGGAACAATCAGCCCCAGCATTTT. Residues: CASSFGQGNNQPQHF.

This clone was observed a single time. V and J are TRBV11-2 and TRBJ1-2; 8 bases map to TRBD1. The germline V gene encodes CDR1 SGHAT and CDR2 FQNNGV. V lost 1 base to trimming and J lost 8 bases; unmatched junction nucleotides: 9. The CDR3 covers 15 residues. The CDR3 sequence: CASSLVRAGGAGYTF. CDR3 coding DNA: TGTGCCAGCAGCTTAGTAAGGGCAGGGGGCGCCGGCTACACCTTC.

Only a few counts were recorded for this clone. V is TRBV5-1 and J is TRBJ2-5; possible D gene TRBD1, 6 bases. Per the germline V gene, CDR1 is SGHRS and CDR2 is YFSETQ. The CDR3 extends over 15 amino acids. The ends were cut back, 0 bases at V and 4 bases at J, with 13 bases in the middle. Here the CDR3 DNA reads TGCGCCAGCAGCTTGGATCGGACAGCTAGAGAGACCCAGTACTTC. Its translation is CASSLDRTARETQYF.

By frequency in the sample, this clone is large. This chain joins TRBV28 and TRBJ1-2; D gene ambiguous. V shed 2 bases and J shed 8 bases, with 12 bases lying between them. The CDR3 spans 13 residues. CDR1 is MDHEN, CDR2 SYDVKM, per germline. CDR3 region: CASSLGRTYGYTF. In nucleotides, the CDR3 is TGTGCCAGCAGTTTAGGGCGGACTTACGGCTACACCTTC.

This clone has just one count. J is TRBJ1-2 and V is TRBV15; 10 nucleotides line up with TRBD1. Germline values: CDR1 LNHNV, CDR2 YYDKDF (reference sequence). V lost 5 bases, J lost 6 bases, and 3 bases stayed unmatched. The length of the CDR3 is 13 residues. The CDR3 loop reads CATSEGTGDGYTF. DNA of the CDR3: TGTGCCACCAGCGAGGGGACAGGGGATGGCTACACCTTC.

The V gene is TRBV5-6, the J gene TRBJ1-3; D not resolved. V dropped 4 bases and J dropped 5 bases, with 10 bases sitting between them. This CDR3 region has 13 residues. Germline CDR1 and CDR2: SGHDT and YYEEEE. The chain's CDR3 is CASSQTPRNTIYF. CDR3 DNA: TGTGCCAGCAGCCAAACACCTCGAAACACCATATATTTT.

This clone is classed as medium-sized. Other nucleotide sequences from this sample produce the same CDR3. This chain uses TRBV10-2 with TRBJ1-5, with 7 bases identical to TRBD1. The J segment lost 4 bases and the V segment lost 2 bases, leaving 5 bases of the junction unmatched. The CDR3 loop spans 15 amino acids. Germline values: CDR1 WSHSY, CDR2 SAAADI. The DNA of the CDR3 is TGCGCCAGCAGTGAGGCTGGGACAGCAAATCAGCCCCAGCATTTT. Its protein product is CASSEAGTANQPQHF.

This clone was observed a handful of times. This sequence joins TRBV19 and TRBJ1-6; no reliable D call. Germline V gene lookup returns CDR1 LNHDA and CDR2 SQIVND (reference sequence). This CDR3 region has 15 residues. V was pared by 5 bases and J by 0 bases, with 8 bases between. The CDR3 reads CASSPRFSYNSPLHF. In nucleotides, the CDR3 is TGTGCCAGTAGTCCCCGGTTCTCCTATAATTCACCCCTCCACTTT.

The chain links TRBV5-1 to TRBJ1-4; D is uncertain. With 7 bases removed from V and 2 bases from J, the gap between germline ends came to 15 bases. From germline, CDR1 is SGHRS and CDR2 YFSETQ. The CDR3 loop spans 15 amino acids. CDR3 nucleotide sequence: TGCGCCAGCTCCGATCTGATCGGGACTAATGAAAAACTGTTTTTT. Translated, it gives CASSDLIGTNEKLFF.

CDR3 region: CAWGGDPVYGYTF. The CDR3 coding sequence is TGTGCCTGGGGGGGGGATCCCGTCTATGGCTACACCTTC. The chain employs TRBV30 and TRBJ1-2, with D possibly being TRBD1 (5 bases). The V end was cut by 5 bases, the J end by 4 bases, with 14 bases between. The CDR3 extends over 13 amino acids. CDR1 GTSNPN and CDR2 SVGIG come from the germline V gene (reference sequence).

This clone turned up a few times. V is TRBV6-6 and J is TRBJ1-4, with TRBD1 matching over 8 bases. V was pared by 4 bases and J by 6 bases, with 4 bases of the junction left unmatched. Germline V gene data show CDR1 as MNHNY and CDR2 as SVGAGI (reference sequence). The CDR3 has 14 residues. CDR3 protein: CASSSGGSDEKLFF. The CDR3, as DNA: TGTGCCAGCAGTTCAGGGGGCTCGGATGAAAAACTGTTTTTT.

The chain is built from TRBV7-8 and TRBJ1-1; possibly TRBD1 for D (5 bases). V shed 5 bases and J shed 0 bases, with 13 bases lying between them. Germline V CDR1 and CDR2: SGHVS, FQNEAQ. The CDR3 is 15 amino acids. CDR3 amino acids: CASSGKRQLNTEAFF. Written as DNA, the CDR3 is TGTGCCAGCAGCGGAAAGCGACAGCTGAACACTGAAGCTTTCTTT.

The V call is TRBV7-2, the J call TRBJ2-1; D possibly corresponds to TRBD1 (5 bases). Germline V gene lookup returns CDR1 SGHTA and CDR2 FQGNSA. The CDR3 loop spans 15 amino acids. Deletions cut 1 base from V and 2 bases from J, with 9 bases between. The CDR3 protein is CASSLVRTPYNEQFF. The CDR3 bases are TGTGCCAGCAGCTTAGTACGGACACCCTACAATGAGCAGTTCTTC. The whole variable domain, remainder taken from reference TRBV7-2 and TRBJ2-1, is GAGVSQSPSNKVTEKGKDVELRCDPISGHTALYWYRQSLGQGLEFLIYFQGNSAPDKSGLPSDRFSAERTGGSVSTLTIQRTQQEDSAVYLCASSLVRTPYNEQFFGPGTRLTVL.

J is TRBJ2-5 and V is TRBV7-2; D not resolved. This CDR3 region has 13 residues. Trimming removed 1 base at V and 5 bases at J, with 8 bases between. From germline, CDR1 is SGHTA and CDR2 FQGNSA. The CDR3 is CASSLGTRETQYF. DNA for the CDR3: TGTGCCAGCAGCTTAGGCACTCGGGAGACCCAGTACTTC.

J is TRBJ2-5 and V is TRBV7-6; TRBD1 aligns across 8 bases. This CDR3 has 16 amino acids. Germline V lookup: CDR1 SGHVS, CDR2 FNYEAQ. With 0 bases clipped from V and 5 bases from J, the junction kept 8 bases outside the gene matches. The CDR3, as DNA: TGTGCCAGCAGCTTAGCGCCAGGGGGCCGGGAGGAGACCCAGTACTTC. Translation: CASSLAPGGREETQYF. Drawing the rest from reference TRBV7-6 and TRBJ2-5, the complete variable domain is GAGVSQSPRYKVTKRGQDVALRCDPISGHVSLYWYRQALGQGPEFLTYFNYEAQQDKSGLPNDRFSAERPEGSISTLTIQRTEQRDSAMYRCASSLAPGGREETQYFGPGTRLLVL.

This sequence joins TRBV5-1 and TRBJ1-2; 8 bases map to TRBD1. J gave up 4 bases and V 2 bases, and 16 bases lay outside the gene matches. Germline CDR1 is SGHRS and CDR2 is YFSETQ. There are 18 residues in the CDR3. For the CDR3, the DNA is TGCGCCAGCAGCTTTTCTTTTTTGGACAGGGTTAAGAGCTATGGCTACACCTTC. This translates into CASSFSFLDRVKSYGYTF.

This chain connects TRBV5-6 to TRBJ2-3, with 7 nucleotides matching TRBD2. In germline, CDR1 is SGHDT, CDR2 YYEEEE. This CDR3 is built from 15 residues. V was clipped by 0 bases and J by 1 base; unmatched bases: 2. CDR3 nucleotide sequence: TGTGCCAGCAGCTTGGTCGCGGGGGGCACAGATACGCAGTATTTT. Residues: CASSLVAGGTDTQYF.

In this sample, this clone turned up once. This sequence joins TRBV5-1 and TRBJ2-4; a weak D match, TRBD2 (5 bases). The CDR3 is 15 residues long. V lost 7 bases and J lost 7, with 21 bases in between. Per the germline V gene, CDR1 is SGHRS and CDR2 is YFSETQ. The CDR3 DNA follows: TGCGCCAGCCAATTGCCGGCCCCCGGGGTGAACATTCAGTACTTC. It yields the protein CASQLPAPGVNIQYF.